The entry below gives a single T cell receptor beta chain sequence along with its context. The antigen remains undetermined. One base away lies a much larger clone, so this may be a sequencing read error. As TCR cDNA was made by 5'RACE template switching, a universal primer site and UMIs were added. TCRdb itself ran the 5' RACE reads through MiXCR, one entry per CDR3 protein. The table includes 350,000 or so distinct CDR3 sequences, around 8.1% detected once. The data derive from a study of T cells after yellow fever vaccination. This CDR3 contains 14 residues. Germline V lookup: CDR1 SGHDN, CDR2 FVKESK. Overall study findings and caveats: Clonotypes appearing in both CD4 and CD8 compartments existed, and their share was small. Most primary-vaccination clones recurred post-booster (nearly 98% CD4, around 90% CD8).

This clonotype was sampled from a man younger than 35 who received the YFV17D yellow fever vaccine. The sequencing here drew on PBMCs, taken around 45 days after the first yellow fever vaccination. The chain is built from TRBV14 and TRBJ2-7; D remains unclear. The CDR3, as DNA: TGTGCCAGCACCCAAGTACAGAAGCCCTACGAGCAGTACTTC. Its translation is CASTQVQKPYEQYF.